The present T cell receptor (beta chain) was sequenced within a study of tumor-infiltrating lymphocytes in primary liver carcinoma. The template, 500 ng total RNA, yielded TCR beta cDNA made with a constant-region primer. Three-round nested multiplex PCR performed with slightly modified ARM-PCR produced the TCR beta libraries. Forward primers for TRBV1-TRBV30 and a C-beta reverse primer served the first two PCR rounds, at about 9 cycles each. MiXCR, applied by TCRdb to the multiplex PCR reads, yields one record per CDR3 protein. In the table there are 40,000 to 55,000 distinct CDR3 sequences, 60% to 85% of which are singletons. Bulk tissue was left unsorted, and RNA and DNA were co-extracted from roughly 20-30 mg of it. Primary liver carcinomas in the patients were surgically resected. Enrolled patients were chronically infected with HBV and treatment-naive. Every tumor was sampled at five separate regions.

V was pared by 2 bases and J by 12 bases, with 11 bases between. Germline CDR1 reads SGHDN; CDR2 reads FVKESK. CDR3 size: 12 residues. Findings and caveats of the study: No more than about 8-24% of top clones could be seen in all five tumor regions.

A note on this clonotype: No antigen is known for it. A read error is possible here, since a much larger clone lies one base away.

This sequence was found in a man aged 35-49 years with primary liver carcinoma and hepatitis B virus infection. The V gene is TRBV14, the J gene TRBJ2-1; D not certain. The specimen sequenced was liver tumor tissue from sampling region 5. Specified subset: tumor region T5, tumor centre. CDR3 bases: TGTGCCAGCAGCCAATCGGGCCTTGTGCAGTTCTTC. Its protein product is CASSQSGLVQFF.